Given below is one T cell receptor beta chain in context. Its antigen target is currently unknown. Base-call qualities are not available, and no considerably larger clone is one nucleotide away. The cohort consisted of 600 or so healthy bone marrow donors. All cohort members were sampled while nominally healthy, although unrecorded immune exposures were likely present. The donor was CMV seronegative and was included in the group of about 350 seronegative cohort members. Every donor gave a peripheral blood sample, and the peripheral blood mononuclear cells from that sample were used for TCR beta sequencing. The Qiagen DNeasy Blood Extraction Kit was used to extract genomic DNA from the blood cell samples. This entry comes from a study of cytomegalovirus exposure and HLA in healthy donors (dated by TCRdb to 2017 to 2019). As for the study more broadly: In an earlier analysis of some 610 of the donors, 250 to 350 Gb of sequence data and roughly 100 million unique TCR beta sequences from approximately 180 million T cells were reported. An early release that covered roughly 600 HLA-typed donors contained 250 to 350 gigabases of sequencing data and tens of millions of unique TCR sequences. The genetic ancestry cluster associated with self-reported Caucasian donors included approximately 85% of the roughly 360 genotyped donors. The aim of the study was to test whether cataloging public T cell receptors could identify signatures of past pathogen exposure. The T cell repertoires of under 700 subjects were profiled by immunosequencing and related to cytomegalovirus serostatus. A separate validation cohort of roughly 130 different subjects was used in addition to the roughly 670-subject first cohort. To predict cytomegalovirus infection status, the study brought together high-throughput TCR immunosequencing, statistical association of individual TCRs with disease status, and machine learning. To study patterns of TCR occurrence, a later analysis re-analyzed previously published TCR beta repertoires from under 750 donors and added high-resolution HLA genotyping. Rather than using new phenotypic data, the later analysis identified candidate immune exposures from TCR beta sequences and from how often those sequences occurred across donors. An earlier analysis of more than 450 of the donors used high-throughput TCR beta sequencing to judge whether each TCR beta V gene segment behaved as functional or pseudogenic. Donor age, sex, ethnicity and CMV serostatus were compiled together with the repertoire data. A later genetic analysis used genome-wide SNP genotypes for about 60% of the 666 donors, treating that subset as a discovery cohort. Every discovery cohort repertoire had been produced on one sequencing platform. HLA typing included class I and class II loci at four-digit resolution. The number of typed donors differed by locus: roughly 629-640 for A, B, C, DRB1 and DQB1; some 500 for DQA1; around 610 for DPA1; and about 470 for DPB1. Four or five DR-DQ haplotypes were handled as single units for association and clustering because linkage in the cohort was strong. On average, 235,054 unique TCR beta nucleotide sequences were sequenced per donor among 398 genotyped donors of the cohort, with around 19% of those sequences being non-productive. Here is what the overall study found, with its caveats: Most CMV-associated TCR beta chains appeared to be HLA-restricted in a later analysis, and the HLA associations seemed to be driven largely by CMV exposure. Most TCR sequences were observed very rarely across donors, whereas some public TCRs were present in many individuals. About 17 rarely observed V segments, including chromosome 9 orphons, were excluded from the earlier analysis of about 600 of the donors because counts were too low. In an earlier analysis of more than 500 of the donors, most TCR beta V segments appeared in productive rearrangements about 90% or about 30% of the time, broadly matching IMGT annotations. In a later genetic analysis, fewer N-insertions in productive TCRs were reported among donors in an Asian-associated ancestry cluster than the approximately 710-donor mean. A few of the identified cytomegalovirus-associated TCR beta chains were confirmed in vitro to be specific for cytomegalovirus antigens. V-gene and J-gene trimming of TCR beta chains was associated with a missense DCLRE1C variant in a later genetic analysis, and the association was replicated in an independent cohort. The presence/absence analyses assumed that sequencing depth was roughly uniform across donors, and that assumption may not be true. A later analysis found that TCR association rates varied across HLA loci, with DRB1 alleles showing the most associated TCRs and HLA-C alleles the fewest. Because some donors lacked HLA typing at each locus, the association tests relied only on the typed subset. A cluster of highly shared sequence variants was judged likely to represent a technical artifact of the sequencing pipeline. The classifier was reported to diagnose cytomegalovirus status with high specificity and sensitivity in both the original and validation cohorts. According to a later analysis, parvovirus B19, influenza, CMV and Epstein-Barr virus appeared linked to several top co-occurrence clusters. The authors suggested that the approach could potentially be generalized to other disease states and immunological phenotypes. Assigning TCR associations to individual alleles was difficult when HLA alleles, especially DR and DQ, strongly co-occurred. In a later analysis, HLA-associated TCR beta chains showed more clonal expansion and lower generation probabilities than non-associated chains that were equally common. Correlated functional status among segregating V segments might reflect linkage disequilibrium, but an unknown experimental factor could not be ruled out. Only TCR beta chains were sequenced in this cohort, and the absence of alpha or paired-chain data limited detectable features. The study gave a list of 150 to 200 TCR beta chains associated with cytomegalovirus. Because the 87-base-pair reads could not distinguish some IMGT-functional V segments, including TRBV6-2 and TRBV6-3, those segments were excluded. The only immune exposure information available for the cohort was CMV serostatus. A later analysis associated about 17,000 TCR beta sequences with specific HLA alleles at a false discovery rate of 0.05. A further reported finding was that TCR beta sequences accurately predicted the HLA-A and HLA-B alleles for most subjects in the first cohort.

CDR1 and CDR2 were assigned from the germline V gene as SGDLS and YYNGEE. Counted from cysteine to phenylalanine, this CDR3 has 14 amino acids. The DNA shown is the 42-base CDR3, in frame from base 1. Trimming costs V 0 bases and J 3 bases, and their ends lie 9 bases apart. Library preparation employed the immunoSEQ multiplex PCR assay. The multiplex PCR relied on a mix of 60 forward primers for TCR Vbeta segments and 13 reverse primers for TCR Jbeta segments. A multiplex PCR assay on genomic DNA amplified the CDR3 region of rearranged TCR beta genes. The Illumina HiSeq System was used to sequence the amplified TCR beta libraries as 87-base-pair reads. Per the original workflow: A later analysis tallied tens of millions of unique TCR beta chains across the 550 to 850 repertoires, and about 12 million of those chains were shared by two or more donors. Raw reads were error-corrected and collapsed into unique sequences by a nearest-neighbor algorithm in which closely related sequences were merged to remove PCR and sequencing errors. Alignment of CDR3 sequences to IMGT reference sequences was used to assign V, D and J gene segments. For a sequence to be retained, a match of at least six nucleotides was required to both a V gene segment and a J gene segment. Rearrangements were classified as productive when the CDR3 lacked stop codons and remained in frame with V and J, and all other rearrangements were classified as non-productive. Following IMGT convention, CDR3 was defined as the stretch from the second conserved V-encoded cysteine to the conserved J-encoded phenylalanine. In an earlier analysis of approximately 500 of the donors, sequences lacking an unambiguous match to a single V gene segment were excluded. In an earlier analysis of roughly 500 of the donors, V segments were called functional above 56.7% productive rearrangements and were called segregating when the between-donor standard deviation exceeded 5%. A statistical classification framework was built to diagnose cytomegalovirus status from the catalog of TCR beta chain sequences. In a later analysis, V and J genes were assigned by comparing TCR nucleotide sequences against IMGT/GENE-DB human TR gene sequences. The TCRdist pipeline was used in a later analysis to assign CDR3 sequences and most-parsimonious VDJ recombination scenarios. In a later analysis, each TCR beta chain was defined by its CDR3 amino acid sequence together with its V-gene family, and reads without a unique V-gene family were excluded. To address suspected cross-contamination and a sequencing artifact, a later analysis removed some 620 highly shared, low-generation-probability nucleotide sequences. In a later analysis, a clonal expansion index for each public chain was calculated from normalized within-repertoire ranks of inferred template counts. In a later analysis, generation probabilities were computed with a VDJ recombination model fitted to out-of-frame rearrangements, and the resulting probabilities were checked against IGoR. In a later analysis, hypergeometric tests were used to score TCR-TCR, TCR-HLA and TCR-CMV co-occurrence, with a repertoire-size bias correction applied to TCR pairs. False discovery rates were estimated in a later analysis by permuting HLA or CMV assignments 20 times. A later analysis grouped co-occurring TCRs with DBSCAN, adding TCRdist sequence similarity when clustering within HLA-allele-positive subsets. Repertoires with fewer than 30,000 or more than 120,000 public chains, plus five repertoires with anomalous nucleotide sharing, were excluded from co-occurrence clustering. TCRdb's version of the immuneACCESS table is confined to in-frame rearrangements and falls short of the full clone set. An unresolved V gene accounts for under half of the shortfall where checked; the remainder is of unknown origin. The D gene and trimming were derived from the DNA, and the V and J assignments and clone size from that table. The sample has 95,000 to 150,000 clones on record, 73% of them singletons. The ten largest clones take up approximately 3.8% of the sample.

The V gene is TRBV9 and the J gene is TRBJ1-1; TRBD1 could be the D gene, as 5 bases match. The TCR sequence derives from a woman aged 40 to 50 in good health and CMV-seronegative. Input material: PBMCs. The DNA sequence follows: TGTGCCAGCAGCGTAGGGGGCCGGGACACTGAAGCTTTCTTT. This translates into CASSVGGRDTEAFF.